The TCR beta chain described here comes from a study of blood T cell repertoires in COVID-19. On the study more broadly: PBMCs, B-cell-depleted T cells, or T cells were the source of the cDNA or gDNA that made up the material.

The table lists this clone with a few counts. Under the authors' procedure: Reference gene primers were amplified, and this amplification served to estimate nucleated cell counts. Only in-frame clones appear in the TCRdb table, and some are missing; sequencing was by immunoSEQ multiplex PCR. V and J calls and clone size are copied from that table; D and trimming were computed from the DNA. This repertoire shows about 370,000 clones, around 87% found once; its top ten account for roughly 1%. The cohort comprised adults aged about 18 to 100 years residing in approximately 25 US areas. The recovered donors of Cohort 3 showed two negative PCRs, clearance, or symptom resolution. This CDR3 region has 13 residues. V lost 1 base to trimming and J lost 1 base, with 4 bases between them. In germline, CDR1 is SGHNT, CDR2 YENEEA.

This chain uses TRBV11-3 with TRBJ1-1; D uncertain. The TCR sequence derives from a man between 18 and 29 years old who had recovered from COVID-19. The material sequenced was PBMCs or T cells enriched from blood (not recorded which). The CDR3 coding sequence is TGTGCCAGCAGCTTAGGAGGGAACACTGAAGCTTTCTTT. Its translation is CASSLGGNTEAFF.